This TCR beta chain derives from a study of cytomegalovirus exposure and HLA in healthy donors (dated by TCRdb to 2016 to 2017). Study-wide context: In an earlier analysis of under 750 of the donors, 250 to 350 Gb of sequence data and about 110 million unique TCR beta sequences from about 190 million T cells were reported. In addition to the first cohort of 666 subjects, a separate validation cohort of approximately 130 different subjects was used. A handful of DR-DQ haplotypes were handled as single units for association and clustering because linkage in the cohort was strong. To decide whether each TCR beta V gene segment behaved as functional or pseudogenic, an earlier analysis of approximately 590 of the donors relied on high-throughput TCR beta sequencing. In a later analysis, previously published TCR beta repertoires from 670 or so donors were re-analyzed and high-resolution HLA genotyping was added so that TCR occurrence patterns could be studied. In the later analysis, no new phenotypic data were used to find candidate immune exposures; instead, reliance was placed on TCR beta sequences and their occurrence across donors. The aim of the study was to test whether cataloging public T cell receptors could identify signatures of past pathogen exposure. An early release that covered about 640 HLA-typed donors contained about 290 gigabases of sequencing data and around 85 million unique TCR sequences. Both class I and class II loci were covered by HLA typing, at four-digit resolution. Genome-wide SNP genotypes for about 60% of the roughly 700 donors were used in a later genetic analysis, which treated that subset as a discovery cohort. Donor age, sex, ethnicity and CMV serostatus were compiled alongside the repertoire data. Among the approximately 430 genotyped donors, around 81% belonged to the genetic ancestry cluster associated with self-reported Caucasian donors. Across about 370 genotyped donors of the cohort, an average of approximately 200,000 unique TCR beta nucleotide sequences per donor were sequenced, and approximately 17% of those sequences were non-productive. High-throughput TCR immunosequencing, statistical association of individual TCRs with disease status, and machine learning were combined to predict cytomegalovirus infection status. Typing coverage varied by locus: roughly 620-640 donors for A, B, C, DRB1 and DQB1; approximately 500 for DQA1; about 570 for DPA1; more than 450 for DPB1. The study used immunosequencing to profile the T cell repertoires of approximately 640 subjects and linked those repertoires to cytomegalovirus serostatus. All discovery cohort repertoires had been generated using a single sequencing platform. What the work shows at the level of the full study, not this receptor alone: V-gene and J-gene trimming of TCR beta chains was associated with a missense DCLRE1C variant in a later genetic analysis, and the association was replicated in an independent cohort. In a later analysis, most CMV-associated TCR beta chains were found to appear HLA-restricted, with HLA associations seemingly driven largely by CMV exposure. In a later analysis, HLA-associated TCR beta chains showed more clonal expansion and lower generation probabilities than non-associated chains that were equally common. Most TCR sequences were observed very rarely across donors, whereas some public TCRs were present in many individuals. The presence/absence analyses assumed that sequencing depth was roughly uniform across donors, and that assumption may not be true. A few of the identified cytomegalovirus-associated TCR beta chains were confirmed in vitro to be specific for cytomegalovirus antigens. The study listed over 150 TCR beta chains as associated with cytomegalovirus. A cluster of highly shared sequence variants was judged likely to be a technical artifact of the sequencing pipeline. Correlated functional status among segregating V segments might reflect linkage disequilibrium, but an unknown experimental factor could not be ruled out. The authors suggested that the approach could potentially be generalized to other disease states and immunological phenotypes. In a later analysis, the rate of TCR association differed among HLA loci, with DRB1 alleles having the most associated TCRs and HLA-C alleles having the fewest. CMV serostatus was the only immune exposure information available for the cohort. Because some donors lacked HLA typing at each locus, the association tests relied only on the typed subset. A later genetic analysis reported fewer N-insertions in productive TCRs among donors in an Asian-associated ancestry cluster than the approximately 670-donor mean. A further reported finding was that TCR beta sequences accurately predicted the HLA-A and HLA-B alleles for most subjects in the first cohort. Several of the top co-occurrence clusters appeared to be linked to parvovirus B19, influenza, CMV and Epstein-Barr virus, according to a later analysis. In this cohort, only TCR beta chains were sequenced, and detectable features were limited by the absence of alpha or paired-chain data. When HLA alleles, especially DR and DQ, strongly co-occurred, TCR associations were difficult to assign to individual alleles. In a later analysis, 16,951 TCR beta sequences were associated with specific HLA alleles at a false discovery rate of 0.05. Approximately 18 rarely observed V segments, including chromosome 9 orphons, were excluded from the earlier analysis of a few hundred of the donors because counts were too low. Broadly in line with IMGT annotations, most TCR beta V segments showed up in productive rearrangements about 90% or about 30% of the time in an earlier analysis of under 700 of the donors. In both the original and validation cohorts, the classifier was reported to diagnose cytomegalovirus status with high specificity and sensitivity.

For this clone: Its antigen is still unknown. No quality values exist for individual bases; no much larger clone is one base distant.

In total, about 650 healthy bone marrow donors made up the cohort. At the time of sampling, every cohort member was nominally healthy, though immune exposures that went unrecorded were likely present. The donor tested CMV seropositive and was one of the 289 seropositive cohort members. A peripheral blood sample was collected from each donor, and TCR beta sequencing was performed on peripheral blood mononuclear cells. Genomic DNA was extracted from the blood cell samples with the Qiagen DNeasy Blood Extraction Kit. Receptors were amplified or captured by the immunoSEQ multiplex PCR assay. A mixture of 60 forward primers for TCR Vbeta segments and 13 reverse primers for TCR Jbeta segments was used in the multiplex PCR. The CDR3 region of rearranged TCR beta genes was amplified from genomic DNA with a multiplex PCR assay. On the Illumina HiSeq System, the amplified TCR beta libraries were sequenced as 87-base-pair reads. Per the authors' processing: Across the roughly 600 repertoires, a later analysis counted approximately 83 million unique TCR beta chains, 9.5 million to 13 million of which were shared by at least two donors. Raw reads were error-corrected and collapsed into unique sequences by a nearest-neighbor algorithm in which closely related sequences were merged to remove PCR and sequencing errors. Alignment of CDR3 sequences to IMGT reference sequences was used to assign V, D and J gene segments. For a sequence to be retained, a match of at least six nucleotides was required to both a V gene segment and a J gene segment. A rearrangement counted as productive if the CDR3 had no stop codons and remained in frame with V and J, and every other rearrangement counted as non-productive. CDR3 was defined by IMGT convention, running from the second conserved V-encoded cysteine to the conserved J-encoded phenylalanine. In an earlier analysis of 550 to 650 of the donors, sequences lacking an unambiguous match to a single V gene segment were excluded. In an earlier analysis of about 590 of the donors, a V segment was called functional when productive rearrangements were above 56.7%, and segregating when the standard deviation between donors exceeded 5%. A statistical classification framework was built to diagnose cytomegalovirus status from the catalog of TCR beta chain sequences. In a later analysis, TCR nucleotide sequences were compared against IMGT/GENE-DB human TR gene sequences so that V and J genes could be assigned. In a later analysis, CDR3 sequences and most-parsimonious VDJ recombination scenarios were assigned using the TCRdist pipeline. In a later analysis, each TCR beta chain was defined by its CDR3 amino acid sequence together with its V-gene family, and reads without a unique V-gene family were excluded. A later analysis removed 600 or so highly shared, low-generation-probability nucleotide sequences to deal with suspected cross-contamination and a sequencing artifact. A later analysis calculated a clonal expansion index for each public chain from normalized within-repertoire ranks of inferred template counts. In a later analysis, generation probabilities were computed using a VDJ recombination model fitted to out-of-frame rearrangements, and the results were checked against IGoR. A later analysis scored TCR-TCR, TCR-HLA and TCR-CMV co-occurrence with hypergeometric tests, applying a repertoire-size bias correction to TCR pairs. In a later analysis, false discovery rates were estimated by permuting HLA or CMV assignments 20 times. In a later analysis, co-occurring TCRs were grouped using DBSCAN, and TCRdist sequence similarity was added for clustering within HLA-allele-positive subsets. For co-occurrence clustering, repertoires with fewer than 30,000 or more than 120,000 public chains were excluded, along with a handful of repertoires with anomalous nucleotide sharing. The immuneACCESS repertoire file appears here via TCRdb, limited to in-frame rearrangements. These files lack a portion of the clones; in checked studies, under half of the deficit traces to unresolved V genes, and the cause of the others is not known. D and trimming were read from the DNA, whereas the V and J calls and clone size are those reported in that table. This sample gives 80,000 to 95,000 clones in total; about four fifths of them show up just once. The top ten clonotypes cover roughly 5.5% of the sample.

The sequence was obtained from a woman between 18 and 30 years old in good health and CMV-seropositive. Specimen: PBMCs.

The nucleotides read TGTGCCTGGAACCGCAGGGGGGCCTCGATTGGCTACACCTTC. Translated, this gives CAWNRRGASIGYTF. Recombination connected TRBV30 to TRBJ1-2, and 7 bases in between align with TRBD1. From the cysteine through the phenylalanine, the CDR3 covers 14 amino acids. This entry keeps only the CDR3 DNA: 42 bases, framed from base 1. Trimming takes 4 bases off V and 7 bases off J; junction bases not matched to a gene: 12. According to the germline V gene (reference sequence), CDR1 reads GTSNPN and CDR2 reads SVGIG.